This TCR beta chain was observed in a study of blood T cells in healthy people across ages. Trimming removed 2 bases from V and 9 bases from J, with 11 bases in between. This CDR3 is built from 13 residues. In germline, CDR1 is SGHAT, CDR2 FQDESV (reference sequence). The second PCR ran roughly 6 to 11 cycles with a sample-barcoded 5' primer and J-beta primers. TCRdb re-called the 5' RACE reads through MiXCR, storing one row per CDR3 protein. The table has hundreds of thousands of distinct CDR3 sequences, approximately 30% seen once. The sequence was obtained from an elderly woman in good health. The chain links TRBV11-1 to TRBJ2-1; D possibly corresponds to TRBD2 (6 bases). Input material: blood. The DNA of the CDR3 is TGTGCCAGCAGCTTACGGCGGGACGGTGAGCAGTTCTTC. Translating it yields CASSLRRDGEQFF.